One sample yielded the 3 T cell receptor beta chains listed below, sequenced in a study of T-cell reconstitution after alpha-beta-depleted transplantation in children (dated by TCRdb to about 2016). The treatment or condition label for this specimen denotes: allogeneic hematopoietic cell transplantation with graft depleted of TCRalphabeta T cells and CD19 B cells. The library came from PCR. The sequencer listed for this sample is Illumina HiSeq 2500. To normalize quantification of the TCRbeta repertoire, the TCR libraries were built with molecular barcoding that relied on unique molecular identifiers. The public reads were quality trimmed at Q25 with fastp and then assembled into clones with MiXCR by TCRdb, keeping productive beta chains. When rows share a CDR3 protein, they turn into one entry using the most common DNA and genes. Here the sample has approximately 500,000 distinct CDR3 sequences; about 11% occur a single time. The top ten constitute about 2% of the sample.

Sequences were derived from PBMCs, sampled before TCRalphabeta/CD19-depleted stem cell transplant. The receptors originated from a child younger than 10 with inherited bone marrow failure, due to receive a stem cell transplant.

In this sample, this clonotype turned up many times. V usage is TRBV24-1 and J usage is TRBJ1-5; 12 bases align to TRBD1. With V trimmed by 3 bases and J by 3 bases, 5 bases remained unmatched. Germline CDR1 and CDR2: KGHDR and SFDVKD. This CDR3 has 17 residues. Written as DNA, the CDR3 is TGTGCCACCAGTGATCACCGGGACAGGGGGCCCAATCAGCCCCAGCATTTT. Residues: CATSDHRDRGPNQPQHF.

This clonotype has at least ten counts. The chain is built from TRBV27 and TRBJ2-7, with 7 bases identical to TRBD1. Germline CDR1 and CDR2: MNHEY and SMNVEV (reference sequence). The ends lost 3 bases at V and 3 bases at J; junction bases unmatched: 11. The CDR3 covers 16 residues. The CDR3 loop is CASSFTPPGQYYEQYF. For the CDR3, the DNA is TGTGCCAGCAGTTTTACTCCTCCGGGACAGTACTACGAGCAGTACTTC.

The V gene is TRBV28, the J gene TRBJ2-1; D remains ambiguous. V shed 3 bases and J shed 7 bases, with 13 bases lying between them. Per germline, CDR1 MDHEN and CDR2 SYDVKM. CDR3 length equals 14 residues. DNA for the CDR3: TGTGCCAGCAGTTTGAGTGAGCCGCGGAATGAGCAGTTCTTC. As protein: CASSLSEPRNEQFF.